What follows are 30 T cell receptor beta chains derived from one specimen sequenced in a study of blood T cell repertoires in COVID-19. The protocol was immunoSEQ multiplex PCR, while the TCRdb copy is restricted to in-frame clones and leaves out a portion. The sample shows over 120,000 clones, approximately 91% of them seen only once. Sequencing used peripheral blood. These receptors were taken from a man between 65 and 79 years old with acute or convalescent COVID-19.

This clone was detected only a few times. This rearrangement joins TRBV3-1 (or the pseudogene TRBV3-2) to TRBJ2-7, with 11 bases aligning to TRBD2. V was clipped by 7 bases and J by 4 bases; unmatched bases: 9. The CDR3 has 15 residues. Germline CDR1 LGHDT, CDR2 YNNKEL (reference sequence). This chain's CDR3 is CASTGGPSGRYEQYF. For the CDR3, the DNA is TGTGCCAGCACCGGGGGGCCTAGCGGGAGGTACGAGCAGTACTTC.

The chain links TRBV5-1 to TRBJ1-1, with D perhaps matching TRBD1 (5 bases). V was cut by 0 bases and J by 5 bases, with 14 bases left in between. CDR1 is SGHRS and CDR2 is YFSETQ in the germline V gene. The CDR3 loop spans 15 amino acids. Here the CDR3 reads CASSLVGQGVTEAFF. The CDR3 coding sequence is TGCGCCAGCAGCTTGGTCGGGCAGGGTGTTACTGAAGCTTTCTTT.

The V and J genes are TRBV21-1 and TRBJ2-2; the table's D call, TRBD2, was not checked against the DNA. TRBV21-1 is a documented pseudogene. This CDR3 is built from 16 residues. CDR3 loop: CASSKGGEEGNGELFF. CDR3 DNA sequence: TGTGCCAGCAGCAAAGGAGGGGAGGAAGGGAACGGGGAGCTGTTTTTT.

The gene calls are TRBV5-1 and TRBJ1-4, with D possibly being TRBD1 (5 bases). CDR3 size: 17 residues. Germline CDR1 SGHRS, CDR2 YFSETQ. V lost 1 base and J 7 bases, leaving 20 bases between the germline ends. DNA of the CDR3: TGCGCCAGCAGCTTGTCAGGGACCCCGATGGGGGGTGAAAAACTGTTTTTT. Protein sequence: CASSLSGTPMGGEKLFF.

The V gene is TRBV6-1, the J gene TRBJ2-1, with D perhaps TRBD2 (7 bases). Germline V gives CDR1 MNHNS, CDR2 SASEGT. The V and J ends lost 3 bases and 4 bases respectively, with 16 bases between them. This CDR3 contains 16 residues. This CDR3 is CASSEGGQFPYNEQFF. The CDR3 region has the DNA TGTGCCAGCAGTGAGGGGGGGCAGTTCCCTTACAATGAGCAGTTCTTC.

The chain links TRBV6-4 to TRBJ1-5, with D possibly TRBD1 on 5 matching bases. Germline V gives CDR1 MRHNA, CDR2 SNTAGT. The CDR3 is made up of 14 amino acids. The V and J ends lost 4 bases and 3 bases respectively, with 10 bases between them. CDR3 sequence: CASSVGGNNQPQHF. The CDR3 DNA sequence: TGTGCCAGCAGTGTCGGGGGAAACAATCAGCCCCAGCATTTT.

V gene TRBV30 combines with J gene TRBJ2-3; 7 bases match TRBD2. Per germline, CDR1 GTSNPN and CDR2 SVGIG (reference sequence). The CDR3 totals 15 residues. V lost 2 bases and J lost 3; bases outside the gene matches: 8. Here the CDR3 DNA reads TGTGCCTGGAGTACTCGGGGGGAGATTACAGATACGCAGTATTTT. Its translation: CAWSTRGEITDTQYF.

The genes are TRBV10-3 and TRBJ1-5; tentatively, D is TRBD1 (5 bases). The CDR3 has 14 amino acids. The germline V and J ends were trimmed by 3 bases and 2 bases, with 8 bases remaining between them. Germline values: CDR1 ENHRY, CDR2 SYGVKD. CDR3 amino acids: CAISETGGNQPQHF. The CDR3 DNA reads TGTGCCATCAGTGAAACGGGGGGCAATCAGCCCCAGCATTTT.

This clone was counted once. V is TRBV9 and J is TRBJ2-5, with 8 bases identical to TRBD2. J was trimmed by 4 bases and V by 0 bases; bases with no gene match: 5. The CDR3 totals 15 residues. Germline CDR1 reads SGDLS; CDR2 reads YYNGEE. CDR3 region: CASSVGRGGRETQYF. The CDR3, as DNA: TGTGCCAGCAGCGTAGGCCGGGGGGGGCGAGAGACCCAGTACTTC.

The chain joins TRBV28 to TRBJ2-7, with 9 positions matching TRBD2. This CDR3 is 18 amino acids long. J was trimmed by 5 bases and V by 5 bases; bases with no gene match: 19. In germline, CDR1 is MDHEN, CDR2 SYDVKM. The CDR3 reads CASSKTRGRAGRGHEQYF. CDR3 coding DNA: TGTGCCAGCAGTAAGACTCGCGGGAGGGCCGGGAGGGGTCACGAGCAGTACTTC. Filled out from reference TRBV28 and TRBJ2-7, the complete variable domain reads DVKVTQSSRYLVKRTGEKVFLECVQDMDHENMFWYRQDPGLGLRLIYFSYDVKMKEKGDIPEGYSVSREKKERFSLILESASTNQTSMYLCASSKTRGRAGRGHEQYFGPGTRLTVT.

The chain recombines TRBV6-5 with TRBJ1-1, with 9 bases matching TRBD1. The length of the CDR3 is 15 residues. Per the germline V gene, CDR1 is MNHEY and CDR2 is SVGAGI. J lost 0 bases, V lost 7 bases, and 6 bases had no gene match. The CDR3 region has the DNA TGTGCCAGCAACCCGGGACAGGGCATGAACACTGAAGCTTTCTTT. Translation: CASNPGQGMNTEAFF.

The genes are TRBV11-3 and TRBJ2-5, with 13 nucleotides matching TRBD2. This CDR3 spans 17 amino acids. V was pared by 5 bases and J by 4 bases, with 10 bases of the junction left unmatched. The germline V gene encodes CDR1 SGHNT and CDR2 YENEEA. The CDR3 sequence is CASSAGLAGAEGETQYF. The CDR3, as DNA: TGTGCCAGCAGCGCCGGACTAGCGGGGGCCGAAGGAGAGACCCAGTACTTC.

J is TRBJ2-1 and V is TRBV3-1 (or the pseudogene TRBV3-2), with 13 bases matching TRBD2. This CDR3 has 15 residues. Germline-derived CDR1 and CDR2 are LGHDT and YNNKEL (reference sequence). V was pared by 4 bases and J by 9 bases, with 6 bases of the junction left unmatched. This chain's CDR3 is CASSPTSGRAPEQFF. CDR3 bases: TGTGCCAGCAGCCCAACTAGCGGGAGGGCCCCTGAGCAGTTCTTC.

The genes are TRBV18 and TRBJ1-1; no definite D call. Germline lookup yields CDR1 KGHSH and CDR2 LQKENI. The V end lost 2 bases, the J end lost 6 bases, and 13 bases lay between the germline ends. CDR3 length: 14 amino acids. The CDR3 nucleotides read TGTGCCAGCTCACCAGACACGGGAGGATCTGAAGCTTTCTTT. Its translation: CASSPDTGGSEAFF.

The CDR3 DNA reads TGTGCCAGCAGTTACCAAAGGGGGCGCACTGAAGCTTTCTTT. Amino acids: CASSYQRGRTEAFF. The chain couples TRBV6-5 to TRBJ1-1, with 7 bases aligning to TRBD1. CDR3 size: 14 residues. Germline CDR1 is MNHEY and CDR2 is SVGAGI. V dropped 2 bases and J dropped 4; count of bases not matched to a gene: 4.

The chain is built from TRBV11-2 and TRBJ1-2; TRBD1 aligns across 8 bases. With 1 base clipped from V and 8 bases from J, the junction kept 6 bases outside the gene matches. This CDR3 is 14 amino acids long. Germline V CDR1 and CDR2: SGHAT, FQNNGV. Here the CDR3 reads CASSLGQGAGGYTF. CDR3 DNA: TGTGCCAGCAGCTTAGGGCAGGGGGCAGGAGGCTACACCTTC.

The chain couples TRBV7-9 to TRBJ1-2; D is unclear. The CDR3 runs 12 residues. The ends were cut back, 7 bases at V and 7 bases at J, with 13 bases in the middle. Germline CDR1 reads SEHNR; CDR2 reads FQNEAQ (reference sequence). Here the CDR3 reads CASTPLGSGYTF. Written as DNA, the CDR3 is TGTGCCAGCACCCCACTAGGGAGTGGCTACACCTTC.

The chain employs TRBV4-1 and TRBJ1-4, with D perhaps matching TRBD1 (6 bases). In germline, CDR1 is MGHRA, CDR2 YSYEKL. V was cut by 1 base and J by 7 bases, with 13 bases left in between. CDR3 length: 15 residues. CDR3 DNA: TGCGCCAGCAGCCAAGTGCCCAAAGGGGGTGAAAAACTGTTTTTT. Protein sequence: CASSQVPKGGEKLFF.

CDR3: CASSPLAGGNEQYF. In nucleotides, the CDR3 is TGTGCCAGCAGTCCTCTAGCGGGAGGGAACGAGCAGTACTTC. The rearrangement uses TRBV27 and TRBJ2-7; 12 bases map to TRBD2. CDR1 and CDR2 from the germline V gene are MNHEY and SMNVEV (reference sequence). The CDR3 loop spans 14 amino acids. V dropped 5 bases and J dropped 5; count of bases not matched to a gene: 4.

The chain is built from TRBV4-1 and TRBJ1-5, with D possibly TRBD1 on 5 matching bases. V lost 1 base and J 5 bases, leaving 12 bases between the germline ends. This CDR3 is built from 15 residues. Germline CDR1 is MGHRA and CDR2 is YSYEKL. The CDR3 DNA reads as TGCGCCAGCAGCCAAGTTCGACAGAGAGATCAGCCCCAGCATTTT. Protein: CASSQVRQRDQPQHF.

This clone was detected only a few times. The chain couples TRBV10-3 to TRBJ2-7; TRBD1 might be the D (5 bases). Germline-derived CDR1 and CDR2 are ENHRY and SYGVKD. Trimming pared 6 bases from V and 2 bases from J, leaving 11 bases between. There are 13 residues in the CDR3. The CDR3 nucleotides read TGTGCCATCAGGCCACAGGCCACCTACGAGCAGTACTTC. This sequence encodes CAIRPQATYEQYF.

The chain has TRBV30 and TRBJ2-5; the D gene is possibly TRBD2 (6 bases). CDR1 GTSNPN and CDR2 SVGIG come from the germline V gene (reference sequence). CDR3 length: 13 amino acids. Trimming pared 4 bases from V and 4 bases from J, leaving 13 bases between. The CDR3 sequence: CAWTVGTRETQYF. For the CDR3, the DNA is TGTGCCTGGACGGTCGGGACTCGAGAGACCCAGTACTTC.

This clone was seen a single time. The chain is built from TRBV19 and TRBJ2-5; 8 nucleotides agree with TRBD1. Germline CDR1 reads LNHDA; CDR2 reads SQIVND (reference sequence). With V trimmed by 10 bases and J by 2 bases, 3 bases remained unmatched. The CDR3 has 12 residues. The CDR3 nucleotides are TGTGCCACCGGACAGGGTCAAGAGACCCAGTACTTC. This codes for CATGQGQETQYF.

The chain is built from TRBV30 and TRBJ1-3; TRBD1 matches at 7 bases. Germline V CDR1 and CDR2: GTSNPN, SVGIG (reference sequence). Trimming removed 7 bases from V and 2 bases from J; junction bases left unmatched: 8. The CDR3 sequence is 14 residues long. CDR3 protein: CALDDREAGNTIYF. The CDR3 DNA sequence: TGTGCCTTGGATGACAGGGAAGCTGGAAACACCATATATTTT.

CDR3 protein: CASSRTGISNQPQHF. The DNA of the CDR3 is TGTGCCAGCAGTCGGACAGGCATTAGCAATCAGCCCCAGCATTTT. The genes are TRBV2 and TRBJ1-5; the match to TRBD1 covers 7 bases. With V trimmed by 5 bases and J by 0 bases, 4 bases remained unmatched. The CDR3 is made up of 15 amino acids. The germline CDR1 and CDR2 sequences are SNHLY and FYNNEI. The complete variable domain, with remaining parts taken from reference TRBV2 and TRBJ1-5, reads EPEVTQTPSHQVTQMGQEVILRCVPISNHLYFYWYRQILGQKVEFLVSFYNNEISEKSEIFDDQFSVERPDGSNFTLKIRSTKLEDSAMYFCASSRTGISNQPQHFGDGTRLSIL.

The CDR3 reads CASSLVPSFSGELFF. The CDR3 nucleotides are TGTGCCAGCAGCTTAGTACCTAGCTTCTCCGGGGAGCTGTTTTTT. The chain links TRBV11-2 to TRBJ2-2; TRBD2 might be the D (5 bases). The V gene lost 1 base and the J gene lost 6 bases, with 12 bases spanning the gap. The CDR3 contains 15 residues. Germline values: CDR1 SGHAT, CDR2 FQNNGV.

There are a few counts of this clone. CDR3 sequence reads: CASTPQASYEQYF. CDR3 DNA: TGTGCCAGCACCCCTCAGGCCTCCTACGAGCAGTACTTC. The rearrangement uses TRBV27 and TRBJ2-7, with unresolved D. From germline, CDR1 is MNHEY and CDR2 SMNVEV (reference sequence). Trimming shortened V by 7 bases and J by 0 bases, and 10 bases separated the two germline ends. The CDR3 extends over 13 amino acids.

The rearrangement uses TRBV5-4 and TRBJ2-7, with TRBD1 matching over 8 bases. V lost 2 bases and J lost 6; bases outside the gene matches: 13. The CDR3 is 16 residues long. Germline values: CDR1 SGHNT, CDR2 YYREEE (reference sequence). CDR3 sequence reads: CASSFLGYGQGIEQYF. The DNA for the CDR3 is TGTGCCAGCAGCTTCCTTGGATACGGACAGGGAATCGAGCAGTACTTC.

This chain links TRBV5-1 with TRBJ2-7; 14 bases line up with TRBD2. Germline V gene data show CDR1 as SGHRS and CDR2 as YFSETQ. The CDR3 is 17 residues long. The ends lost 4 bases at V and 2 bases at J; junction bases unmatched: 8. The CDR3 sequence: CASSHRTSGGSAYEQYF. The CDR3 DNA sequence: TGCGCCAGCAGCCACAGGACTAGCGGGGGGTCAGCCTACGAGCAGTACTTC.

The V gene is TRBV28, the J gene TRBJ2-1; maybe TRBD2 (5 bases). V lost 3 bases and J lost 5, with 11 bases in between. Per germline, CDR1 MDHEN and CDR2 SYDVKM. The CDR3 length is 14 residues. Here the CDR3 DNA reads TGTGCCAGCAGTTTGGAGGCAGGTAACAATGAGCAGTTCTTC. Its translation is CASSLEAGNNEQFF.